This TCR beta chain was retrieved from a study of cytomegalovirus exposure and HLA in healthy donors. The CDR3 sequence is 17 residues long. CDR1 SGHRS and CDR2 YFSETQ come from the germline V gene. V was trimmed by 5 bases and J by 0 bases, leaving 17 bases between them. Use of 60 Vbeta and 13 Jbeta primers characterized the PCR. Using immunoSEQ multiplex PCR, the repertoire was profiled, and TCRdb retains in-frame clones only, with some absent. The table lists tens of thousands of clones, under 80% of them singletons. Donors sampled were nominally healthy, though unrecorded immune exposures were likely.

Sequencing input: PBMCs. The rearrangement links TRBV5-1 to TRBJ1-4, with a weak D call TRBD1 (6 bases). This TCR derives from a male donor in good health and CMV-seropositive. This CDR3 reads CASSYGQPNPTNEKLFF. In DNA form, the CDR3 reads TGCGCCAGCAGTTACGGACAGCCAAACCCAACTAATGAAAAACTGTTTTTT.